These 21 T cell receptor beta chains were all obtained from the same sample, sequenced in a study of T-cell memory formation after mild COVID-19. TCRdb passed the 5' RACE reads through MiXCR, listing each CDR3 protein once. The table records about 430,000 distinct CDR3 sequences, roughly 24% of them present only once. Specimen: PBMCs or a T cell subset sorted from them (not recorded which). The receptors were sampled from an adult woman who had mild COVID-19 (a few samples of this study predate the infection). Cell type and time point are not known.

The CDR3 is CASSLTSQGNQPQHF. The CDR3 DNA sequence: TGTGCCAGCAGTTTAACTTCACAGGGTAATCAGCCCCAGCATTTT. V and J are TRBV27 and TRBJ1-5, with D tentatively TRBD1 (6 bases). V was clipped by 2 bases and J by 4 bases, with 12 bases between them. CDR3 length: 15 amino acids. Germline V gives CDR1 MNHEY, CDR2 SMNVEV (reference sequence).

This clonotype has just a few counts. The genes are TRBV7-8 and TRBJ1-2; the match to TRBD1 covers 8 bases. CDR1 and CDR2 from the germline V gene are SGHVS and FQNEAQ. The trim removed 1 base at V and 3 bases at J, leaving 4 bases unmatched. This CDR3 comprises 15 residues. CDR3 in amino acids: CASSLGSGGDYGYTF. The CDR3 DNA reads as TGTGCCAGCAGCTTAGGATCAGGGGGCGACTATGGCTACACCTTC.

This clonotype was observed many times. V and J are TRBV21-1 and TRBJ1-5. TRBV21-1 is a recognized pseudogene. The CDR3 has 17 amino acids. The CDR3 loop reads CASNSPAGLRGNQPQHF. CDR3 coding DNA: TGTGCCAGCAACTCCCCAGCGGGATTAAGGGGGAATCAGCCCCAGCATTTT.

There are many counts of this clonotype. The genes are TRBV7-3 and TRBJ2-3; D uncertain. V gave up 2 bases and J gave up 2 bases, with 8 bases separating them. Looked up from germline, CDR1 is SGHTA and CDR2 is FQGTGA. CDR3 length equals 14 residues. The CDR3 spells CASSLGQVTDTQYF. The CDR3 coding sequence is TGTGCCAGCAGCTTAGGCCAAGTCACAGATACGCAGTATTTT.

The chain links TRBV19 to TRBJ1-1; weak D call: TRBD1 (5 bases). With 3 bases removed from V and 1 base from J, the gap between germline ends came to 12 bases. The CDR3 covers 15 residues. CDR1 LNHDA and CDR2 SQIVND come from the germline V gene (reference sequence). The CDR3 is CASSIPGTANTEAFF. The DNA of the CDR3 is TGTGCCAGTAGTATCCCCGGGACTGCGAACACTGAAGCTTTCTTT. Combining the CDR3 with reference TRBV19 and TRBJ1-1 gives the whole variable domain DGGITQSPKYLFRKEGQNVTLSCEQNLNHDAMYWYRQDPGQGLRLIYYSQIVNDFQKGDIAEGYSVSREKKESFPLTVTSAQKNPTAFYLCASSIPGTANTEAFFGQGTRLTVV.

This clonotype was found many times. The chain recombines TRBV12-3 or TRBV12-4 with TRBJ2-5; the D gene is possibly TRBD2 (5 bases). CDR3 length: 12 amino acids. The V and J ends lost 2 bases and 5 bases respectively, with 6 bases between them. The CDR3 DNA follows: TGTGCCAGCAGTTTACAGCGGGAGACCCAGTACTTC. This sequence encodes CASSLQRETQYF.

The chain joins TRBV2 to TRBJ2-2; 7 positions agree with TRBD2. Germline lookup yields CDR1 SNHLY and CDR2 FYNNEI. After removal of 5 bases from V and 1 base from J, the junction contained 4 bases not matched to a gene. The length of the CDR3 is 15 residues. CDR3 sequence (DNA): TGTGCCAGCAGTCTAGCGGTATTGAACACCGGGGAGCTGTTTTTT. It encodes CASSLAVLNTGELFF.

The chain recombines TRBV6-6 with TRBJ1-3; D is unresolved. This CDR3 is built from 15 residues. V lost 6 bases and J lost 4, with 16 bases in between. CDR1 is MNHNY and CDR2 is SVGAGI in the germline V gene (reference sequence). CDR3 sequence: CASRPSETRGNTIYF. Written as DNA, the CDR3 is TGTGCCAGCAGGCCAAGTGAGACACGGGGAAACACCATATATTTT.

The table lists this clonotype with a few counts. In DNA form, the CDR3 reads TGTGCCAGCAGCTTAAATCGGGACACCGGGGAGCTGTTTTTT. This translates into CASSLNRDTGELFF. The chain has TRBV7-2 and TRBJ2-2; D is unresolved. There are 14 residues in the CDR3. Germline CDR1 reads SGHTA; CDR2 reads FQGNSA. Deletions cut 2 bases from V and 3 bases from J, with 7 bases between.

This clonotype appeared many times. The rearrangement links TRBV3-1 to TRBJ1-5; no firm D call. Germline V lookup: CDR1 LGHDT, CDR2 YNNKEL (reference sequence). The germline V and J ends were trimmed by 1 base and 3 bases, with 22 bases remaining between them. The CDR3 runs to 19 residues. The CDR3 reads CASSQGLLRVRSYNQPQHF. The CDR3 DNA follows: TGTGCCAGCAGCCAAGGCCTCCTGCGGGTCCGCTCGTACAATCAGCCCCAGCATTTT.

V and J are TRBV20-1 and TRBJ2-5; D call uncertain. The CDR3 has 12 amino acids. V lost 0 bases and J 5 bases, leaving 7 bases between the germline ends. Looked up from germline, CDR1 is DFQATT and CDR2 is SNEGSKA (reference sequence). In DNA form, the CDR3 reads TGCAGTGCTAGAGATCTAAAGGAGACCCAGTACTTC. Its protein product is CSARDLKETQYF.

CDR3 nucleotides: TGTGCCTGGAGTGTCACCCAGACCCAGTACTTC. Residues: CAWSVTQTQYF. The chain has TRBV30 and TRBJ2-5, with unresolved D. The CDR3 covers 11 residues. Trimming shortened V by 0 bases and J by 6 bases, and 5 bases separated the two germline ends. Germline assignment: CDR1 GTSNPN and CDR2 SVGIG (reference sequence).

The V gene is TRBV7-9, the J gene TRBJ1-2; 8 nucleotides match TRBD1. Looked up from germline, CDR1 is SEHNR and CDR2 is FQNEAQ (reference sequence). Trimming removed 5 bases from V and 7 bases from J; junction bases left unmatched: 9. The CDR3 is 14 amino acids. CDR3 protein: CASSLPGQGVGYTF. In nucleotides, the CDR3 is TGTGCCAGCAGCCTACCTGGACAGGGTGTTGGCTACACCTTC.

The V gene is TRBV29-1, the J gene TRBJ2-7; the match to TRBD2 covers 14 bases. Germline V lookup: CDR1 SQVTM, CDR2 ANQGSEA. The CDR3 is 15 amino acids. V shed 6 bases, J shed 0 bases, and the junction held 4 bases outside the gene matches. CDR3 region: CSVLGTSGSSYEQYF. CDR3 in DNA: TGCAGCGTCCTCGGGACTAGCGGGAGCTCCTACGAGCAGTACTTC.

The CDR3 sequence: CASSYRVNQPQHF. CDR3 sequence (DNA): TGTGCCAGCAGTTACAGGGTAAATCAGCCCCAGCATTTT. The chain combines TRBV6-2 or TRBV6-3 with TRBJ1-5; D call uncertain. Germline loops: CDR1 MNHEY, CDR2 SVGEGT. V lost 2 bases and J lost 4, with 6 bases in between. The CDR3 length is 13 residues.

This clonotype was observed a handful of times. The rearrangement links TRBV20-1 to TRBJ1-2; TRBD1 agrees at 10 bases. Germline V gene lookup returns CDR1 DFQATT and CDR2 SNEGSKA (reference sequence). Unmatched junction bases numbered 2, after V lost 1 base and J lost 6 bases. The CDR3 has 13 amino acids. The DNA of the CDR3 is TGCAGTGCTAGAGGGGGACAGGGGCATGGCTACACCTTC. Protein: CSARGGQGHGYTF.

This clonotype appeared a few times. The J gene is TRBJ1-5, the V gene TRBV24-1; D gene unclear. V lost 3 bases to trimming and J lost 7 bases, with 12 bases between them. Germline CDR1 and CDR2: KGHDR and SFDVKD. This CDR3 spans 14 amino acids. The CDR3 DNA reads TGTGCCACCAGTGATCACCCAAGCGGGCAGCCCCAGCATTTT. Protein product: CATSDHPSGQPQHF.

This clonotype came up many times. This chain connects TRBV11-3 to TRBJ2-7; 7 nucleotides agree with TRBD2. CDR3 length: 15 amino acids. V lost 5 bases, J lost 7 bases, and 14 bases stayed unmatched. The V gene's germline CDR1 is SGHNT and CDR2 YENEEA. The CDR3 nucleotides are TGTGCCAGCAGCCGGAGCCGGGACTACGTAGGGGAGCAGTACTTC. It translates to CASSRSRDYVGEQYF.

This clonotype was counted a few times. The V gene is TRBV5-1, the J gene TRBJ1-2, with 10 bases lining up with TRBD1. V was pared by 7 bases and J by 5 bases, with 5 bases of the junction left unmatched. The CDR3 sequence is 13 residues long. Germline-derived CDR1 and CDR2 are SGHRS and YFSETQ. The DNA of the CDR3 is TGCGCCAGCGACTCGGGACAGGGGTATGGCTACACCTTC. This codes for CASDSGQGYGYTF.

The chain links TRBV6-2 or TRBV6-3 to TRBJ2-3, with TRBD2 identical over 12 bases. This CDR3 comprises 18 residues. CDR1 is MNHEY and CDR2 is SVGEGT in the germline V gene. The V gene end was trimmed by 5 bases and the J gene end by 4 bases; junction bases not matched to a gene: 13. The CDR3 nucleotides are TGTGCCAGCAGTGATGCCACTCTGACTAGCGGGGGATCAGATACGCAGTATTTT. This encodes CASSDATLTSGGSDTQYF.

The CDR3 loop is CASSLPSDEQYF. The CDR3 DNA is TGCGCCAGCAGCTTGCCCAGCGACGAGCAGTACTTC. The genes are TRBV5-1 and TRBJ2-7; D unclear. The germline gives CDR1 SGHRS, CDR2 YFSETQ. The length of the CDR3 is 12 residues. Trimming pared 1 base from V and 5 bases from J, leaving 7 bases between.